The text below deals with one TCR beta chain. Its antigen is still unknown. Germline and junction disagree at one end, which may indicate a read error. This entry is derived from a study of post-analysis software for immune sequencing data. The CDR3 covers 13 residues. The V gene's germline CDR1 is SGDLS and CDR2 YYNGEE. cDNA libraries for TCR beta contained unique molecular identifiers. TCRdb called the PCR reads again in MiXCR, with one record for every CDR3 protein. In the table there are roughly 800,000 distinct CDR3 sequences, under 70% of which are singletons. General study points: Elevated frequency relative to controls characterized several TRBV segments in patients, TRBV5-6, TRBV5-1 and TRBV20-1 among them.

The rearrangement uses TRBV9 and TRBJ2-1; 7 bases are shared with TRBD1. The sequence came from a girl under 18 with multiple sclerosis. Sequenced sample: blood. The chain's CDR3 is CAGSLQGDYEQFF. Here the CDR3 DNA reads TGTGCCGGCAGCCTTCAGGGGGATTATGAGCAGTTCTTC.